This TCR beta chain was obtained from a study of control samples from healthy donors and cancer patients. Germline assignment: CDR1 KGHSH and CDR2 LQKENI. V lost 3 bases to trimming and J lost 5 bases; unmatched junction nucleotides: 8. This CDR3 has 16 residues. Sequencing used immunoSEQ multiplex PCR; TCRdb keeps in-frame clones, though not all of them. The sample shows 180,000 or so clones, 90% to 95% of them seen only once. This TCR came from a woman under 40 in good health. This chain uses TRBV18 with TRBJ2-2, with 8 bases fitting TRBD1. The sample taken for sequencing was blood. Here the CDR3 reads CASSPQGQDGTGELFF. Here the CDR3 DNA reads TGTGCCAGCTCACCGCAGGGACAGGATGGGACCGGGGAGCTGTTTTTT. Full variable domain (missing parts from reference TRBV18 and TRBJ2-2): NAGVMQNPRHLVRRRGQEARLRCSPMKGHSHVYWYRQLPEEGLKFMVYLQKENIIDESGMPKERFSAEFPKEGPSILRIQQVVRGDSAAYFCASSPQGQDGTGELFFGEGSRLTVL.